What follows are 6 T cell receptor beta chains derived from one specimen sequenced in a study of response to subunit inactivated influenza vaccine. TCRdb ran MiXCR on the RT-PCR reads and lists one entry per CDR3 protein. The table lists fewer than 800,000 distinct CDR3 sequences, around a sixth of them singletons. The source was PBMCs from blood, collected roughly 13 days after vaccination. All receptors derive from a man aged 50 to 59 who received an inactivated influenza vaccine.

The chain combines TRBV29-1 with TRBJ2-7; no clear D. The ends were cut back, 4 bases at V and 5 bases at J, with 15 bases in the middle. CDR1 is SQVTM, CDR2 ANQGSEA, per germline. This CDR3 region has 13 residues. The CDR3 loop is CSVGGVVRDEQYF. The CDR3 DNA sequence: TGCAGCGTTGGTGGAGTGGTCCGGGACGAGCAGTACTTC.

The rearrangement links TRBV5-1 to TRBJ2-4; 9 bases line up with TRBD2. The V gene end was trimmed by 4 bases and the J gene end by 9 bases; junction bases not matched to a gene: 11. The CDR3 spans 15 residues. From germline, CDR1 is SGHRS and CDR2 YFSETQ. The CDR3: CASSRGTSQDRIQYF. Written as DNA, the CDR3 is TGCGCCAGCAGCCGTGGGACTAGCCAAGATCGCATTCAGTACTTC.

This clonotype has only a few counts. The rearrangement joins TRBV14 to TRBJ2-5; no firm D call. The V and J ends lost 5 bases and 1 base respectively, with 8 bases between them. This CDR3 is 13 amino acids long. CDR1 and CDR2 from the germline V gene are SGHDN and FVKESK. The DNA for the CDR3 is TGTGCCAGCAGCTTTTTGATCCAAGAGACCCAGTACTTC. It codes for CASSFLIQETQYF.

This clonotype was observed many times. The V gene is TRBV12-3 or TRBV12-4, the J gene TRBJ2-3, with TRBD1 matching over 9 bases. This CDR3 contains 13 residues. The V gene end was trimmed by 8 bases and the J gene end by 5 bases; junction bases not matched to a gene: 5. The CDR3 sequence is CASGRQGGDTQYF. The DNA of the CDR3 is TGTGCCAGCGGAAGACAGGGGGGAGATACGCAGTATTTT.

DNA of the CDR3: TGCAGCGTTCTCACAGGGGCGGGGGGCACTGAAGCTTTCTTT. Translation gives CSVLTGAGGTEAFF. The chain joins TRBV29-1 to TRBJ1-1; 7 nucleotides match TRBD1. V dropped 5 bases and J dropped 4; count of bases not matched to a gene: 10. CDR1 and CDR2 (germline): SQVTM, ANQGSEA. The CDR3 is 14 residues long. The full variable domain, with the rest looked up from reference TRBV29-1 and TRBJ1-1, is SAVISQKPSRDICQRGTSLTIQCQVDSQVTMMFWYRQQPGQSLTLIATANQGSEATYESGFVIDKFPISRPNLTFSTLTVSNMSPEDSSIYLCSVLTGAGGTEAFFGQGTRLTVV.

This clonotype occurred a few times. V and J are TRBV7-2 and TRBJ2-2; 13 bases agree with TRBD2. The ends lost 5 bases at V and 3 bases at J; junction bases unmatched: 6. The CDR3 is 17 amino acids. The germline gives CDR1 SGHTA, CDR2 FQGNSA. CDR3 in DNA: TGTGCCAGCAGCATACTAGCGGGGGGGCTGTACACCGGGGAGCTGTTTTTT. Its protein is CASSILAGGLYTGELFF.